The T cell receptor beta chain described here comes from a study of blood T cell repertoires in COVID-19. Sequenced by immunoSEQ multiplex PCR; TCRdb stores in-frame clones only, minus some. The data show tens of thousands of clones, with 65% to 85% seen just once and about 16% held by the top ten. This CDR3 spans 16 amino acids. Germline assignment: CDR1 LGHDT and CDR2 YNNKEL (reference sequence). V was pared by 6 bases and J by 3 bases, with 7 bases of the junction left unmatched. Material for sequencing was peripheral blood. The clonotype originates from a human donor with active or convalescent COVID-19. The donor label of this sample is uncertain. This rearrangement joins TRBV3-1 (or the pseudogene TRBV3-2) to TRBJ2-1; TRBD2 matches 11 bases. CDR3 region: CASRHTGTSGYNEQFF. The CDR3 nucleotides are TGTGCCAGCAGACACACCGGGACTAGCGGCTACAATGAGCAGTTCTTC.